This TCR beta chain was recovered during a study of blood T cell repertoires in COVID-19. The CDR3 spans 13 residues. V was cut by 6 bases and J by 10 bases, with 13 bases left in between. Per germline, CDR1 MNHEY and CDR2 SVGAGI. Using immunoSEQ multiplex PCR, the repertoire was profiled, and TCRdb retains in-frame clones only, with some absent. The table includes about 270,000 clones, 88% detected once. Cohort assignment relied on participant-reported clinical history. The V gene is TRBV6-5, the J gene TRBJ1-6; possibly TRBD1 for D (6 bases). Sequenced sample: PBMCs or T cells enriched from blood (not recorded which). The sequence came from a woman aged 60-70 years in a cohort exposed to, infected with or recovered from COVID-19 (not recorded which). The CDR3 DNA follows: TGTGCCAGCAGGCGGACAGAAGGGTCACCCCTCCACTTT. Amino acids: CASRRTEGSPLHF.